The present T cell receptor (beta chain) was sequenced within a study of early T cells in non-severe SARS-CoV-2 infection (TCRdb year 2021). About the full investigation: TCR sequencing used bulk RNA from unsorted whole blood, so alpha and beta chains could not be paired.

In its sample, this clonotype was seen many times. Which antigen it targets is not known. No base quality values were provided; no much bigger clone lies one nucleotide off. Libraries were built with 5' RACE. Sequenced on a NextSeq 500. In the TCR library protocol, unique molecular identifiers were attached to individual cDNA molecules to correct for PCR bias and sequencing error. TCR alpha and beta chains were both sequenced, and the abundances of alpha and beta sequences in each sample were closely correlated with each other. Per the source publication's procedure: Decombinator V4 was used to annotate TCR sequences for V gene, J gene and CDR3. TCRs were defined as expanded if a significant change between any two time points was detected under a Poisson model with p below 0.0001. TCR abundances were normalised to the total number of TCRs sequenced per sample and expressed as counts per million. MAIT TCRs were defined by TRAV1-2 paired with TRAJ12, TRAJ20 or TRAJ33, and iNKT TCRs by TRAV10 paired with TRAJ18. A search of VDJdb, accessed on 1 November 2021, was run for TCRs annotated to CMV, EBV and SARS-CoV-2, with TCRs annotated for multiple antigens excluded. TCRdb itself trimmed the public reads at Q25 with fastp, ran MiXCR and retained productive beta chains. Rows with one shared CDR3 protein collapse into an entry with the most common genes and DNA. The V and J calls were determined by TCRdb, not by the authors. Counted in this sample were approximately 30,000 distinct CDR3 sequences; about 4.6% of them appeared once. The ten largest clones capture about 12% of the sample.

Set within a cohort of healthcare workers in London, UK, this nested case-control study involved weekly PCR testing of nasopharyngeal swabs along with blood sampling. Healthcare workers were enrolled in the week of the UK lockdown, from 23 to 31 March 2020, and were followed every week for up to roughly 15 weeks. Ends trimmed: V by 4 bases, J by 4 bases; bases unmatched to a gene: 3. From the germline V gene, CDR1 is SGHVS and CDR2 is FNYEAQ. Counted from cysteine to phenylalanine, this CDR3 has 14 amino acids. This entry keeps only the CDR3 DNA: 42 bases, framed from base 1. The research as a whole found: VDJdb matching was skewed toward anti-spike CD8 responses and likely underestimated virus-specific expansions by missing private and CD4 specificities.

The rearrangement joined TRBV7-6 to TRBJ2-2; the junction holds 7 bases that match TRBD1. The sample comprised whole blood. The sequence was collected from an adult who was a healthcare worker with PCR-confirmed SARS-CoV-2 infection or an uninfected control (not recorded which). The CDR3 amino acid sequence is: CASSSRTGTGELFF. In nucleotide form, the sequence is TGTGCCAGCAGCTCTCGGACAGGCACCGGGGAGCTGTTTTTT.